This T cell receptor beta chain derives from a study of blood T cell repertoires in COVID-19 (TCRdb year 2020). Notes on the research overall: The collaborator samples originated in the United States, Italy and Spain and spanned the acute and convalescent phases of COVID-19. The repertoires were made available in a free public database intended to serve as a resource for research on the immune response to SARS-CoV-2. The material from the prospective study consisted of cDNA or gDNA derived from T cells, B-cell-depleted T cells, or PBMCs. Samples were obtained from the ongoing ImmuneRACE study (first 160 participants) and from 1,254 subjects provided by 6 global collaborators. Where available, HLA class I and class II types were obtained from metadata supplied by the sample provider rather than from assay-based typing. Subjects who had been exposed to COVID-19, were actively infected with it, or had recovered from it provided the deeply sampled blood TCRbeta repertoires that made up the dataset. Nearly every sample came with metadata listing a de-identified subject ID, COVID-19 status, age in years and sex.

At one collaborating source in Seattle, patients were enrolled during active infection and were followed longitudinally through the course of disease. Collaborating institutions collected whole blood in K2EDTA tubes following their own protocols. For TCRbeta analysis, collaborators shipped samples as frozen whole blood, isolated PBMCs, or DNA extracted from either of those sample types. Comments on this clone: Its antigen target is currently unknown. Base qualities are not provided; no much larger clone lies one nucleotide away.

Trimming costs V 1 base and J 1 base, and their ends lie 11 bases apart. Looking up the germline V gene (reference sequence) yields CDR1 LNHNV and CDR2 YYDKDF. From the cysteine through the phenylalanine, the CDR3 covers 16 amino acids. Only CDR3 DNA remains: 48 bases, in frame from the first base. The immunoSEQ Assay, a bias-controlled multiplex PCR, was used to amplify TCRbeta CDR3 regions from genomic DNA. Regarding the original processing steps: The number of nucleated cells in each sample was estimated by amplification of reference gene primers within the assay. To quantify the absolute abundance of each unique TCRbeta CDR3 rearrangement, sequence reads were collapsed and filtered. Productive Simpson clonality was computed per sample as the square root of Simpson's diversity index over productive rearrangements. The immuneACCESS repertoire file appears here via TCRdb, limited to in-frame rearrangements. These files lack a portion of the clones; in checked studies, under half of the deficit traces to unresolved V genes, and the cause of the others is not known. The V and J calls and the clone size are those of that table, but D and trimming were determined from the DNA. The sample table shows 35,000 to 45,000 clones, and 85% to 95% are seen once. Clones ranked in the top ten supply 0.37% of the sample.

General findings and caveats noted by the study authors: The quantity of clinical and demographic metadata differed by source and by participant and was supplied without curation.

Sequenced: peripheral blood. The chain links TRBV15 with TRBJ1-5, with a tentative D gene TRBD1 over 5 matching bases. This clonotype was sampled from a man aged 45-60 years with COVID-19, enrolled during active disease. The CDR3 reads CATSRARVKSNQPQHF. The nucleotide sequence is given as TGTGCCACCAGCAGAGCCAGGGTGAAAAGCAATCAGCCCCAGCATTTT.